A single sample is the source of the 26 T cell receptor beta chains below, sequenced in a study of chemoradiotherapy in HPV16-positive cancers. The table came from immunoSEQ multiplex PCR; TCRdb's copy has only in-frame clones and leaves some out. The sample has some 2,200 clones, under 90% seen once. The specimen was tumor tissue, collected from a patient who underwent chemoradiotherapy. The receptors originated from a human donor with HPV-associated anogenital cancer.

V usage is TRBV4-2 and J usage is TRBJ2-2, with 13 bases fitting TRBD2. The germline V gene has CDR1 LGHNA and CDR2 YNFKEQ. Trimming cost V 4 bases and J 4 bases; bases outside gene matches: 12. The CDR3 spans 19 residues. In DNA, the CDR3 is TGTGCCAGCAGCCCGTTTACTAGCGGGGGGGCTTTGCGCACCGGGGAGCTGTTTTTT. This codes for CASSPFTSGGALRTGELFF.

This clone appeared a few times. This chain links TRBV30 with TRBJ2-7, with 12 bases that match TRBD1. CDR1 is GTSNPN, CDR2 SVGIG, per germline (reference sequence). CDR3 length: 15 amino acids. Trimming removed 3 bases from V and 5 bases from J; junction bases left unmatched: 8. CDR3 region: CAWSAGTGGSDEQYF. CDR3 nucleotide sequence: TGTGCCTGGAGCGCCGGGACAGGGGGCTCGGACGAGCAGTACTTC.

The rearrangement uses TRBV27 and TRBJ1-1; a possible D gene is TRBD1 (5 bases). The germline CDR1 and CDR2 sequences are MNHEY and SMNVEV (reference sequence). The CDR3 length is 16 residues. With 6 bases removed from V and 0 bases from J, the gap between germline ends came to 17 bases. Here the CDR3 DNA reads TGTGCCAGCAGGCGATCGGGGGTCAGCCTGAACACTGAAGCTTTCTTT. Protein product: CASRRSGVSLNTEAFF.

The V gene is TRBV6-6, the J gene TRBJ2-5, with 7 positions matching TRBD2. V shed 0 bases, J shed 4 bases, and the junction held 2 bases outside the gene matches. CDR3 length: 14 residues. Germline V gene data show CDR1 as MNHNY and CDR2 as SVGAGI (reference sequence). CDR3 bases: TGTGCCAGCAGTTACTCAGGGAGGGGAGAGACCCAGTACTTC. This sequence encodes CASSYSGRGETQYF.

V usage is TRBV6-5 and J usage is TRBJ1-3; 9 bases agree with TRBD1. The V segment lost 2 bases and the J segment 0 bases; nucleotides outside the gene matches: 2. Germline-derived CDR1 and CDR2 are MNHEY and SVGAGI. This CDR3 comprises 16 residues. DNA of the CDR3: TGTGCCAGCAGTTACCGGGACAGGGACTCTGGAAACACCATATATTTT. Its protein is CASSYRDRDSGNTIYF.

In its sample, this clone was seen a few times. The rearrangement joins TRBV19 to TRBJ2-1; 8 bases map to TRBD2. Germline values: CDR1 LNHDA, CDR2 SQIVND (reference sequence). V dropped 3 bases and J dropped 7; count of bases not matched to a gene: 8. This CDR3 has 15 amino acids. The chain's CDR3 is CASSIGLAWVNEQFF. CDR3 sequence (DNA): TGTGCCAGTAGTATCGGACTAGCTTGGGTGAATGAGCAGTTCTTC.

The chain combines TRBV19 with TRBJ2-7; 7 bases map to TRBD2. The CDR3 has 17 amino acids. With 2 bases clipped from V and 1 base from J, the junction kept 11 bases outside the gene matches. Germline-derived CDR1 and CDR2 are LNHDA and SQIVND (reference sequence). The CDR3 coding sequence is TGTGCCAGTAGTATATCCCCCTCTCCTAGCGGATCCTACGAGCAGTACTTC. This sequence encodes CASSISPSPSGSYEQYF.

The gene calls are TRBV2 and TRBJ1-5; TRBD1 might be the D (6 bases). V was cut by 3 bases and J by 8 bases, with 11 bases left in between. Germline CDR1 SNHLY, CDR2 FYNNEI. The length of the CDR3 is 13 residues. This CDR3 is CASSDRGFKPQHF. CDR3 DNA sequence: TGTGCCAGCAGTGACAGGGGTTTTAAGCCCCAGCATTTT.

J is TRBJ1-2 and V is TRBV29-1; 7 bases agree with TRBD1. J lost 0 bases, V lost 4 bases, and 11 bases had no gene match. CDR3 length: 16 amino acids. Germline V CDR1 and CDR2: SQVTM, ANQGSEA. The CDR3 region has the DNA TGCAGCGTTGTAGGGACAGCGAGGGGGGCTAACTATGGCTACACCTTC. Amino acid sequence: CSVVGTARGANYGYTF.

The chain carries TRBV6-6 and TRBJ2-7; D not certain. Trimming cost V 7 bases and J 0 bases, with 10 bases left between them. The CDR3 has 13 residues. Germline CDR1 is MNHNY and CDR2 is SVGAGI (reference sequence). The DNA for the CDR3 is TGTGCCAGCAAGGGATCACGCTCCTACGAGCAGTACTTC. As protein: CASKGSRSYEQYF.

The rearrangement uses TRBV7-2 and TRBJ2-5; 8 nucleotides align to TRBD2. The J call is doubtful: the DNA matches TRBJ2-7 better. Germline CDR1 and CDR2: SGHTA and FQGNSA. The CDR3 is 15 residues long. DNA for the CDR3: TGTGCCAGCAGCGCAATGGGGACTAGGTCCTACGAGCAGTACTTC. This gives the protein CASSAMGTRSYEQYF.

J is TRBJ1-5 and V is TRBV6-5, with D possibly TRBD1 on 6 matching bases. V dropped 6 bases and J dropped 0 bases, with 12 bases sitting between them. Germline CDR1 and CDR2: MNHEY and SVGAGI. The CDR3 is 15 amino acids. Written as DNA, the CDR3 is TGTGCCAGCAGGAAACAGGGCCCTAGCAATCAGCCCCAGCATTTT. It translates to CASRKQGPSNQPQHF.

CDR3 in DNA: TGTGCCTGGAAGGGTAACACTGAAGCTTTCTTT. It yields the protein CAWKGNTEAFF. The chain employs TRBV30 and TRBJ1-1; D gene uncertain. Trimming left V 4 bases short and J 2 bases short, with 5 bases between. Per germline, CDR1 GTSNPN and CDR2 SVGIG (reference sequence). The CDR3 runs to 11 residues. Supplemented by reference TRBV30 and TRBJ1-1, the full variable domain reads SQTIHQWPATLVQPVGSPLSLECTVEGTSNPNLYWYRQAAGRGLQLLFYSVGIGQISSEVPQNLSASRPQDRQFILSSKKLLLSDSGFYLCAWKGNTEAFFGQGTRLTVV.

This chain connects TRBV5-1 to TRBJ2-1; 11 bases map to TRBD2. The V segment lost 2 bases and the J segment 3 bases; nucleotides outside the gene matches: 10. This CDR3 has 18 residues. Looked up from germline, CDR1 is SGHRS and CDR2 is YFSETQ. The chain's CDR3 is CASSFRLAGFAFYNEQFF. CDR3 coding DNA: TGCGCCAGCAGCTTTAGACTAGCGGGGTTCGCTTTCTACAATGAGCAGTTCTTC.

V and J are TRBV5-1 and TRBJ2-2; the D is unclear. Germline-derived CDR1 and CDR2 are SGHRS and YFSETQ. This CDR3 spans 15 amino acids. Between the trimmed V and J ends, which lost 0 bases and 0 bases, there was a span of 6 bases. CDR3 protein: CASSLGAANTGELFF. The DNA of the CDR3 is TGCGCCAGCAGCTTGGGTGCGGCGAACACCGGGGAGCTGTTTTTT. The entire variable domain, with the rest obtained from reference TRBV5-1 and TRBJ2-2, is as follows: KAGVTQTPRYLIKTRGQQVTLSCSPISGHRSVSWYQQTPGQGLQFLFEYFSETQRNKGNFPGRFSGRQFSNSRSEMNVSTLELGDSALYLCASSLGAANTGELFFGEGSRLTVL.

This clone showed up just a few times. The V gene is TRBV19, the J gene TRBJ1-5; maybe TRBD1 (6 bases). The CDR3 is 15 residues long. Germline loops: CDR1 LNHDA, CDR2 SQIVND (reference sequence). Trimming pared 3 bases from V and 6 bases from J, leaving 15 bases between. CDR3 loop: CASSMYRVASQPQHF. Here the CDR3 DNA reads TGTGCCAGTAGTATGTACAGGGTGGCTTCTCAGCCCCAGCATTTT.

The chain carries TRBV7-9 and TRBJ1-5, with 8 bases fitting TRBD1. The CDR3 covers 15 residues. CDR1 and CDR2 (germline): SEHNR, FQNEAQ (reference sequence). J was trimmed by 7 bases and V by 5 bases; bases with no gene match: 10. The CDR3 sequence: CASSGIGQGGQPQHF. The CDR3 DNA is TGTGCCAGCAGCGGAATTGGACAGGGCGGACAGCCCCAGCATTTT.

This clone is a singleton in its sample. The CDR3 here is CASSIRDNNSPLHF. The CDR3 nucleotides are TGTGCCAGCAGTATCCGGGACAATAATTCACCCCTCCACTTT. The chain couples TRBV2 to TRBJ1-6, with a weak D call TRBD1 (6 bases). The CDR3 contains 14 residues. V was cut by 5 bases and J by 5 bases, with 10 bases left in between. Germline-derived CDR1 and CDR2 are SNHLY and FYNNEI.

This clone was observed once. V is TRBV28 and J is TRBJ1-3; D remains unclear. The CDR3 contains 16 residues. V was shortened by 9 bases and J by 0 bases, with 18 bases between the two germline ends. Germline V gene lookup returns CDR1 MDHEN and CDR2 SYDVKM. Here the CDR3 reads CASQTGRSSSGNTIYF. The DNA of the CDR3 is TGTGCCAGTCAAACTGGGAGATCGAGCTCTGGAAACACCATATATTTT. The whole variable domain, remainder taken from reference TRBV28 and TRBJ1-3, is DVKVTQSSRYLVKRTGEKVFLECVQDMDHENMFWYRQDPGLGLRLIYFSYDVKMKEKGDIPEGYSVSREKKERFSLILESASTNQTSMYLCASQTGRSSSGNTIYFGEGSWLTVV.

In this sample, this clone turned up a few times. The chain's CDR3 is CASLSGTGSSEAFF. CDR3 bases: TGTGCCAGCTTAAGTGGGACAGGGTCCTCTGAAGCTTTCTTT. J is TRBJ1-1 and V is TRBV27; 9 nucleotides line up with TRBD1. The germline V gene has CDR1 MNHEY and CDR2 SMNVEV (reference sequence). J lost 6 bases, V lost 8 bases, and 10 bases had no gene match. The CDR3 consists of 14 residues.

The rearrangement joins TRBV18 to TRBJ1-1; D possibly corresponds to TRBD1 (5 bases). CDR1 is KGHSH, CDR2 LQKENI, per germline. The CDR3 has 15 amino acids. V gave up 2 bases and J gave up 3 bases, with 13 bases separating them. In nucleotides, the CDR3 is TGTGCCAGCTCACCAGGGGCTCGACAAGACACTGAAGCTTTCTTT. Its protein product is CASSPGARQDTEAFF. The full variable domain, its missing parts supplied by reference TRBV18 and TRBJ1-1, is NAGVMQNPRHLVRRRGQEARLRCSPMKGHSHVYWYRQLPEEGLKFMVYLQKENIIDESGMPKERFSAEFPKEGPSILRIQQVVRGDSAAYFCASSPGARQDTEAFFGQGTRLTVV.

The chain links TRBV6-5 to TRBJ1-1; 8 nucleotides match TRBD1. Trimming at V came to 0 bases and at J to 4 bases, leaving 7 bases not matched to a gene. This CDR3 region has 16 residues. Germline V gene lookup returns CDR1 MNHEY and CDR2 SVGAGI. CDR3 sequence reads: CASSYSRQGAVTEAFF. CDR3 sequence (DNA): TGTGCCAGCAGTTACTCCCGTCAGGGGGCAGTCACTGAAGCTTTCTTT.

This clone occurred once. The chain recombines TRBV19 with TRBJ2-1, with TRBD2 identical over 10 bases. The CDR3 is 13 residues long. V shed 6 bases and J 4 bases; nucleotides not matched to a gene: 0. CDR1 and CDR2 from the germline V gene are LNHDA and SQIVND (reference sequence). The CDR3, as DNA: TGTGCCAGTAGACTAGCGGGGTACAATGAGCAGTTCTTC. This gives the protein CASRLAGYNEQFF.

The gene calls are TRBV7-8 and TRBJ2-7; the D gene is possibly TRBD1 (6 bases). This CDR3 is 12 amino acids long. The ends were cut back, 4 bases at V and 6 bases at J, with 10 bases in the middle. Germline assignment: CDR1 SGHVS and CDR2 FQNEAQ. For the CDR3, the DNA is TGTGCCAGCAGCTCCCCCAGGGGCGAGCAGTACTTC. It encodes CASSSPRGEQYF.

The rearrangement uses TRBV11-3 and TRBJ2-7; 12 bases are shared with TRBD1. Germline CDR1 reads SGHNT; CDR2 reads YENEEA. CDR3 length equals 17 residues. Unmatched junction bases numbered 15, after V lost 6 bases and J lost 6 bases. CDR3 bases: TGTGCCAGCAGTCCGGGACAGGGGGCTGGTCCGTTCAGCGAGCAGTACTTC. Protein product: CASSPGQGAGPFSEQYF.

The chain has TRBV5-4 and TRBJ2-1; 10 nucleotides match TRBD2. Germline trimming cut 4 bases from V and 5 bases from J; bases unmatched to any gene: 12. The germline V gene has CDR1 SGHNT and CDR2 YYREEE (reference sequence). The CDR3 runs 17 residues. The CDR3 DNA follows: TGTGCCAGCAGCCCGCGGGCTAGCGGGAGTTGGGACAATGAGCAGTTCTTC. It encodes CASSPRASGSWDNEQFF.